Given below is one T cell receptor (beta chain) in context. What it binds is not known. The data belong to a study of CD8 T cells in Susac syndrome. Turning to the study itself: Sequenced Susac syndrome patients included roughly six with clinically active disease and about eight in remission. When their blood was taken, the Susac syndrome patients had either not yet had any therapy, were taking corticosteroids, or were taking intravenous immunoglobulin alone. Study conclusions and caveats: The CD4+ T cell repertoires from Susac syndrome exhibited no clonal expansion.

The CDR3 totals 14 residues. The germline V gene encodes CDR1 DFQATT and CDR2 SNEGSKA (reference sequence). Trimming removed 3 bases from V and 5 bases from J, with 13 bases in between. RNA amounts of about 0.45 to 1 ug underwent reverse transcription with random hexamers. Coverage of TCR beta CDR3 amplification by immunoSEQ multiplex PCR extended to 54 Vbeta and 13 Jbeta. TCRdb passed the immunoSEQ multiplex PCR reads through MiXCR, listing each CDR3 protein once. This repertoire shows about 210,000 distinct CDR3 sequences, around 93% found once; its top ten account for 0.15%. The chain is built from TRBV20-1 and TRBJ2-2, with D uncertain. The sequence was obtained from a human donor with Susac syndrome. The sequenced sample consisted of CD4+ T cells from PBMCs. CDR3 bases: TGCAGTGCTAGGCTCCCCGTGGGAACCGGGGAGCTGTTTTTT. It is translated as CSARLPVGTGELFF.